Below, 5 T cell receptor beta chains from the same sample are listed, as sequenced in a study of T-cell reconstitution after alpha-beta-depleted transplantation in children. Using unique molecular identifiers, the investigators prepared the TCRbeta library. TCRdb reprocessed the PCR reads via MiXCR and lists one record per CDR3 protein. The sample contains about 250,000 distinct CDR3 sequences, around 25% of which appear only once. The sample in question was PBMCs, mostly from graft donor cells, obtained 360 days after TCRalphabeta/CD19-depleted stem cell transplant. The receptors derive from a female patient under 10 years old who had a stem cell transplant for congenital amegakaryocytic thrombocytopenia, so the T cells may come from the graft donor.

This clonotype occurred a few times. The chain recombines TRBV5-8 with TRBJ1-5, with TRBD1 as a possible D gene (5 bases). Germline CDR1 is SGHTS and CDR2 is YDEGEE. The CDR3 covers 14 residues. V lost 4 bases and J 4 bases, leaving 12 bases between the germline ends. Here the CDR3 DNA reads TGTGCCAGCAGCCTTTGGGACGGGAATCAGCCCCAGCATTTT. It codes for CASSLWDGNQPQHF.

This clonotype occurred once. The chain carries TRBV4-1 and TRBJ2-7; the match to TRBD2 covers 10 bases. Germline CDR1 is MGHRA and CDR2 is YSYEKL. V was clipped by 3 bases and J by 3 bases; unmatched bases: 5. The CDR3 sequence is 15 residues long. DNA of the CDR3: TGCGCCAGCAGCCAGCCGGGACTAGCGAGCTACGAGCAGTACTTC. Translating it yields CASSQPGLASYEQYF.

In nucleotides, the CDR3 is TGCGCCAGCAGCACGATGGACAGCCCCACTGAAGCTTTCTTT. Translating gives CASSTMDSPTEAFF. The rearrangement joins TRBV5-1 to TRBJ1-1; D is perhaps TRBD1 (6 bases). This CDR3 spans 14 amino acids. Germline assignment: CDR1 SGHRS and CDR2 YFSETQ. V lost 4 bases, J lost 4 bases, and 14 bases lay in between.

This clonotype was counted only a few times. The gene calls are TRBV11-2 and TRBJ2-7; D possibly corresponds to TRBD1 (6 bases). The CDR3 length is 13 residues. Trimming took off 9 bases at V and 6 bases at J, with 18 bases between the two ends. Germline V lookup: CDR1 SGHAT, CDR2 FQNNGV. The CDR3 sequence: CASSTGHPLEQYF. For the CDR3, the DNA is TGTGCCAGTTCCACGGGACACCCCCTCGAGCAGTACTTC.

The rearrangement links TRBV27 to TRBJ1-1, with a weak D call TRBD1 (6 bases). V was trimmed by 3 bases and J by 3 bases, leaving 11 bases between them. CDR1 and CDR2 from the germline V gene are MNHEY and SMNVEV (reference sequence). The CDR3 loop spans 14 amino acids. The CDR3 DNA follows: TGTGCCAGCAGTTTCCACAGGGTTGACACTGAAGCTTTCTTT. Protein: CASSFHRVDTEAFF.